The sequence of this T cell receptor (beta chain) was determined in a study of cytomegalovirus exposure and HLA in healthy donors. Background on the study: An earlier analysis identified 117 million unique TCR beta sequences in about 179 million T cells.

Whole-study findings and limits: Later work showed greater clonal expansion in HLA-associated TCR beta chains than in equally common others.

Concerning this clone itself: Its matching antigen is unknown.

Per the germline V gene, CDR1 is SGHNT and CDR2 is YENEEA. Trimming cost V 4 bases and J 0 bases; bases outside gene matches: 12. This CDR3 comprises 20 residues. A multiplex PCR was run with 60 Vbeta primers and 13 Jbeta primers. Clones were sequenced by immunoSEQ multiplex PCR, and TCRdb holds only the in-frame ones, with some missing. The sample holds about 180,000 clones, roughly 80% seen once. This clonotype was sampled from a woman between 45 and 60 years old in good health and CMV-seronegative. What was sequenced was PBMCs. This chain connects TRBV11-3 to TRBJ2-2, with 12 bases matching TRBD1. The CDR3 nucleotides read TGTGCCAGCAGCTGGGGGTTCGGGACAGGGGGCGCCCCGAACACCGGGGAGCTGTTTTTT. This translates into CASSWGFGTGGAPNTGELFF.